Sequencing of this TCR beta chain was carried out in a study of response to subunit inactivated influenza vaccine. This clonotype was counted between two and nine times. TCRdb passed the RT-PCR reads through MiXCR, listing each CDR3 protein once. This sample carries about 190,000 distinct CDR3 sequences, approximately 15% of them seen once, and the ten largest clones take about 26%. The V gene end was trimmed by 0 bases and the J gene end by 6 bases; junction bases not matched to a gene: 2. Per germline, CDR1 LGHNA and CDR2 YSLEER. This CDR3 has 14 residues. The sequence was collected from a man between 50 and 59 years old who received an inactivated influenza vaccine. The specimen comprised CD8+ T cells sorted from PBMCs, sampled more than 4 days after vaccination. The rearrangement links TRBV4-3 to TRBJ2-5, with 9 bases fitting TRBD1. The CDR3 sequence is CASSQEGTGKTQYF. The CDR3 DNA sequence: TGCGCCAGCAGCCAAGAAGGGACAGGGAAGACCCAGTACTTC.